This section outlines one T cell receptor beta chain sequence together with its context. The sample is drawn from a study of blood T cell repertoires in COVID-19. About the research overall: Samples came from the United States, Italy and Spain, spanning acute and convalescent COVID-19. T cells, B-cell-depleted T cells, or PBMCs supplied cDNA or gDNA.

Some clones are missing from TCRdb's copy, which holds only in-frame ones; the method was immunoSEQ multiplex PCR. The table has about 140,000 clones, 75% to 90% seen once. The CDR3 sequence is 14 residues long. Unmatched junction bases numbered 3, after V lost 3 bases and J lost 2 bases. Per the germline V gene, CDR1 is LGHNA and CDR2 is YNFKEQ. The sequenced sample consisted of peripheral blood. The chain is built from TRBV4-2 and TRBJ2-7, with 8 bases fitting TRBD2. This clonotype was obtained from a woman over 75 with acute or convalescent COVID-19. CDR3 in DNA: TGTGCCAGCAGCCAGACGGGACTAGCCTACGAGCAGTACTTC. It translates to CASSQTGLAYEQYF.